This T cell receptor beta chain emerged from a study of control samples from healthy donors and cancer patients. The table lists this clone with a count of one. The germline CDR1 and CDR2 sequences are MNHEY and SVGEGT. The CDR3 covers 13 residues. Between the trimmed V and J ends, which lost 2 bases and 5 bases, there was a span of 10 bases. Assay used: immunoSEQ multiplex PCR; TCRdb lists only in-frame clones, some missing. The sample carries some 150,000 clones, roughly 94% recorded once. This sequence was found in a man aged 60 to 75 with colorectal cancer. The gene calls are TRBV6-2 or TRBV6-3 and TRBJ2-7; D call uncertain. The sequencing input was PBMCs. CDR3 sequence (DNA): TGTGCCAGCAGTTACGGGCAGCCCCACGAGCAGTACTTC. This translates into CASSYGQPHEQYF.